This TCR beta chain was sequenced in a study of CXCR3-negative and CXCR3-positive naive CD8 T cells. Overall study results and limits: CXCR3 expression partially decreased after cryopreservation; most assays used fresh PBMCs. TRBV-TRBJ usage was similar across naive CXCR3 subsets but distinct in memory cells. Researchers report that CXCR3-positive naive cells carry more hydrophobic TRB CDR3s than CXCR3-negative naive cells.

UMI-labeled 5' RACE TRB cDNA libraries were prepared from the cells. From its re-call of the 5' RACE reads, TCRdb lists each CDR3 protein once, without DNA. Found here are 20,000 to 25,000 distinct CDR3 sequences; the top ten clones hold roughly 4%. Germline values: CDR1 MNHEY, CDR2 SVGAGI. The CDR3 has 11 amino acids. Naive CD8+ T lymphocytes were specified as CD45RO-CCR7+CD27+CD95-. Turning to this clonotype: Antigen specificity is unknown.

The V call is TRBV6-5, the J call TRBJ2-7; the D call from TCRdb, TRBD1, cannot be confirmed without DNA. The source is a human donor in good health. Some clones in this sample may be carry-over from other donors' samples. The sample taken for sequencing was naive CXCR3- CD8+ T cells from blood. Subset in this sample: CD45RO-CCR7+CD27+CD95- naive CD8+ T cells lacking CXCR3 (TNR3-). CDR3 sequence reads: CASGTPPEQYF.